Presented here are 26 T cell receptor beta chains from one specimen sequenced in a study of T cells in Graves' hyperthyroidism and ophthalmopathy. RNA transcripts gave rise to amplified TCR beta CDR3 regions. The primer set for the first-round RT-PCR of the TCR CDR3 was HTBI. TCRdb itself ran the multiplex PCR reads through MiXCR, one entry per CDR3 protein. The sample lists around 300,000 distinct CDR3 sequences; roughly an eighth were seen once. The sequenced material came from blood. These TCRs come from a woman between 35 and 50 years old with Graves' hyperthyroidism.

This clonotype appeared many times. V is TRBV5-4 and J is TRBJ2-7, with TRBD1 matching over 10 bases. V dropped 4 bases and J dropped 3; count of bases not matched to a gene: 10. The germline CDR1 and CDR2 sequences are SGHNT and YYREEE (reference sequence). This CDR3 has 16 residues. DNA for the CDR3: TGTGCCAGCAGCAGTACCGGGACAGGGGCTTACTACGAGCAGTACTTC. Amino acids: CASSSTGTGAYYEQYF.

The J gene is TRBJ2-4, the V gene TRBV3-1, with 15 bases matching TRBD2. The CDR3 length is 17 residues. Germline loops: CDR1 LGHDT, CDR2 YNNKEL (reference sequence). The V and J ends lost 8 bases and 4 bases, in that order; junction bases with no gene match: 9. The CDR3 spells CASSGTSGRSSKNIQYF. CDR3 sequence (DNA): TGTGCCAGCTCCGGGACTAGCGGGAGGTCCTCTAAAAACATTCAGTACTTC. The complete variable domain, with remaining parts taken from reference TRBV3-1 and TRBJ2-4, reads DTAVSQTPKYLVTQMGNDKSIKCEQNLGHDTMYWYKQDSKKFLKIMFSYNNKELIINETVPNRFSPKSPDKAHLNLHINSLELGDSAVYFCASSGTSGRSSKNIQYFGAGTRLSVL.

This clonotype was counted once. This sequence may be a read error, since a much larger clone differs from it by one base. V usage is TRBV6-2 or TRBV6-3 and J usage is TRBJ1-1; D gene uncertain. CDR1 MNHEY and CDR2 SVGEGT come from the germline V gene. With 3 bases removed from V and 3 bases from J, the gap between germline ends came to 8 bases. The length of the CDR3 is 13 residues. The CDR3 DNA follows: TGTGCCAGCAGTTATGGGGTTGACACTGAAGCTTTCTTT. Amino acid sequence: CASSYGVDTEAFF.

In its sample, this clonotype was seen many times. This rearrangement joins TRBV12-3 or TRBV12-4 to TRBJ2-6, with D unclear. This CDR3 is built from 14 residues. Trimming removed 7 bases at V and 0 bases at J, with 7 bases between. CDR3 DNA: TGTGCCAGCACCCTAAGCTCTGGGGCCAACGTCCTGACTTTC. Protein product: CASTLSSGANVLTF.

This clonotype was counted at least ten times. The CDR3, as DNA: TGTGCCAGCAGCTTATCTCGTGGGGGAGGCAAAAACATTCAGTACTTC. It yields the protein CASSLSRGGGKNIQYF. The chain carries TRBV7-9 and TRBJ2-4, with D tentatively TRBD2 (6 bases). This CDR3 is 16 amino acids long. Looked up from germline, CDR1 is SEHNR and CDR2 is FQNEAQ (reference sequence). Between the trimmed V and J ends, which lost 2 bases and 3 bases, there was a span of 14 bases.

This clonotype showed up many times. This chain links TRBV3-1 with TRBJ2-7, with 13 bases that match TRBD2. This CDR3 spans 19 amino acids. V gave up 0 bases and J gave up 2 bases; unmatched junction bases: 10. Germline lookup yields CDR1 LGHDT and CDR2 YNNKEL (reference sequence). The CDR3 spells CASSQESGTSGIVPYEQYF. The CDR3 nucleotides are TGTGCCAGCAGCCAAGAGTCTGGGACTAGCGGGATAGTTCCCTACGAGCAGTACTTC.

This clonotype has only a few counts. The chain's CDR3 is CASSQELAEYNEQFF. In DNA form, the CDR3 reads TGTGCCAGCAGCCAAGAACTAGCGGAATACAATGAGCAGTTCTTC. The V and J genes are TRBV3-1 and TRBJ2-1; 8 nucleotides align to TRBD2. Germline-derived CDR1 and CDR2 are LGHDT and YNNKEL (reference sequence). The CDR3 extends over 15 amino acids. V lost 0 bases to trimming and J lost 4 bases; unmatched junction nucleotides: 2.

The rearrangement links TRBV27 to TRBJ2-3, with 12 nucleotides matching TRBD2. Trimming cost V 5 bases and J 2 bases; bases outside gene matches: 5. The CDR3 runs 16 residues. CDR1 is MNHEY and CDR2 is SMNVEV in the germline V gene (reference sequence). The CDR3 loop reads CASSPRLAGATDTQYF. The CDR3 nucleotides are TGTGCCAGCAGTCCCCGACTAGCGGGAGCCACAGATACGCAGTATTTT.

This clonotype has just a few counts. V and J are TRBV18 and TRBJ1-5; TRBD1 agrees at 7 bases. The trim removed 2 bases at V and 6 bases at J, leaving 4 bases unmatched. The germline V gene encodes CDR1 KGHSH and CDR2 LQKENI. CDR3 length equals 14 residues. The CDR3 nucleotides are TGTGCCAGCTCACCAAGACAGGGTTTTCAGCCCCAGCATTTT. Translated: CASSPRQGFQPQHF.

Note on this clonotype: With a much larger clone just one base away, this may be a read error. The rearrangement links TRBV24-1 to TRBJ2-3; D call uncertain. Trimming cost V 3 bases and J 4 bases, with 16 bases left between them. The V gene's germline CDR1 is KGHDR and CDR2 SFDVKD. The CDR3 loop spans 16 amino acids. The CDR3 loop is CATSDPSILGADTQYF. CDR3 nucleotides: TGTGCCACCAGTGATCCTAGTATCCTCGGCGCAGATACGCAGTATTTT.

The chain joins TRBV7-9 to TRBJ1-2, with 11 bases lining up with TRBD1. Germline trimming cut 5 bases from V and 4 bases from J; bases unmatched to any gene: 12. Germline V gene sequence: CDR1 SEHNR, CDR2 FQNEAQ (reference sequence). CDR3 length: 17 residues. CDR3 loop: CASSPGQGAYLAYGYTF. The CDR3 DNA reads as TGTGCCAGCAGCCCAGGACAGGGGGCGTATTTGGCCTATGGCTACACCTTC.

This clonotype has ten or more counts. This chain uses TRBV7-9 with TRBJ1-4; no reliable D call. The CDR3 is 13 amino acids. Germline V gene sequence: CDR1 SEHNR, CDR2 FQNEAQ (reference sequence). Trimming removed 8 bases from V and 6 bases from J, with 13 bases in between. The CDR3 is CASQFRSHEKLFF. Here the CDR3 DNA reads TGTGCCAGCCAGTTCAGGTCCCATGAAAAACTGTTTTTT.

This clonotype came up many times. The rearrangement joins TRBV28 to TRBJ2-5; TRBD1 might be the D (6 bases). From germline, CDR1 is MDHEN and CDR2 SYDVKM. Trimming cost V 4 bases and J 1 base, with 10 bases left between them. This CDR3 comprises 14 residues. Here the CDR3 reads CASSSHRAQETQYF. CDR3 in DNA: TGTGCCAGCAGTTCGCACAGGGCCCAAGAGACCCAGTACTTC. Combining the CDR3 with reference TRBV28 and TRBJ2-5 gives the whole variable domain DVKVTQSSRYLVKRTGEKVFLECVQDMDHENMFWYRQDPGLGLRLIYFSYDVKMKEKGDIPEGYSVSREKKERFSLILESASTNQTSMYLCASSSHRAQETQYFGPGTRLLVL.

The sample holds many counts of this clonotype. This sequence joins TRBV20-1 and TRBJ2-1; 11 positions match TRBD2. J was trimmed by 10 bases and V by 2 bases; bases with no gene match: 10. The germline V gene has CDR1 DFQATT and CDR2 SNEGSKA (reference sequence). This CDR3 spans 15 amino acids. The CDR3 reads CSARPQLAGGGEQFF. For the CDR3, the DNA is TGCAGTGCTAGACCACAGCTAGCGGGAGGCGGAGAGCAGTTCTTC.

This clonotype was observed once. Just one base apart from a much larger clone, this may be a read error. The CDR3 reads CASASGNQPQYF. CDR3 nucleotides: TGTGCCAGCGCCAGCGGCAATCAGCCCCAGTATTTT. V and J are TRBV3-1 and TRBJ1-5; possible D gene TRBD2, 5 bases. The J call may be incorrect, as the DNA end agrees better with TRBJ2-3. The CDR3 totals 12 residues. CDR1 LGHDT and CDR2 YNNKEL come from the germline V gene (reference sequence).

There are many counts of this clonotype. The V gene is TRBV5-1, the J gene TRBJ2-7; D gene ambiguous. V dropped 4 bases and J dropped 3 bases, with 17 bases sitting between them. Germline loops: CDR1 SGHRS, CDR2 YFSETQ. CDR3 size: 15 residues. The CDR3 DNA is TGCGCCAGCAGCGGAAGATCCTCTGCCGACTACGAGCAGTACTTC. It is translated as CASSGRSSADYEQYF.

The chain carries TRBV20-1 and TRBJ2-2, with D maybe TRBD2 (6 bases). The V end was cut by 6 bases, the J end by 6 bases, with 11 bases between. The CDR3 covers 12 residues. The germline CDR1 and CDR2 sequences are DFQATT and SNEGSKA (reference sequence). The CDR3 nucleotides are TGCAGTGCGACTAGGGGTGCCGGGGAGCTGTTTTTT. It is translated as CSATRGAGELFF.

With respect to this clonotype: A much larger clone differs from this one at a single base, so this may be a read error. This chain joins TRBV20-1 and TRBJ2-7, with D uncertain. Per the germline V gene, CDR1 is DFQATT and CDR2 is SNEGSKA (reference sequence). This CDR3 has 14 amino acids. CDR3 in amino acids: CSAAPPSHSCEQYF. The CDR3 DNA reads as TGCAGCGCCGCCCCCCCGAGCCATAGCTGCGAGCAGTACTTC.

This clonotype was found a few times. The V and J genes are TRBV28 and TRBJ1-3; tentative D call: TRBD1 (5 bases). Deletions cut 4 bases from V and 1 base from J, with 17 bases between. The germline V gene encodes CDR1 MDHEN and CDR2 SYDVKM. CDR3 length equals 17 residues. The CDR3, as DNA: TGTGCCAGCAGTTCCTTCCGGGAGGGGCTGTCTGGAAACACCATATATTTT. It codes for CASSSFREGLSGNTIYF.

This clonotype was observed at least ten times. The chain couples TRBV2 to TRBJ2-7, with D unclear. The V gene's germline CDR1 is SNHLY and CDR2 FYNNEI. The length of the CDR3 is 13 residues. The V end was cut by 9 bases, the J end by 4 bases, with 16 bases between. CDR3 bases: TGTGCCAGTGACTCCCTTGGGGTATACGAGCAGTACTTC. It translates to CASDSLGVYEQYF.

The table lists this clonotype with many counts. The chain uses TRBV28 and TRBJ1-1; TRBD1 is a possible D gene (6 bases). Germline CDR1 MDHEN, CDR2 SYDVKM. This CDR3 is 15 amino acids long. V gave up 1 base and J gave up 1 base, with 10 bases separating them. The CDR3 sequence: CASSLFTGSNTEAFF. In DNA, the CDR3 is TGTGCCAGCAGTTTATTTACAGGGTCGAACACTGAAGCTTTCTTT.

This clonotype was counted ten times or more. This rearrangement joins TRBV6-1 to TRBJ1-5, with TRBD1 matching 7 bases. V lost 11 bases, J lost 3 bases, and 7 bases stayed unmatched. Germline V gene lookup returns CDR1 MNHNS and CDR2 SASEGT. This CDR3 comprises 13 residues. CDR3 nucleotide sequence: TGTGCCGGGGCCCAGGGGGACAATCAGCCCCAGCATTTT. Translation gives CAGAQGDNQPQHF.

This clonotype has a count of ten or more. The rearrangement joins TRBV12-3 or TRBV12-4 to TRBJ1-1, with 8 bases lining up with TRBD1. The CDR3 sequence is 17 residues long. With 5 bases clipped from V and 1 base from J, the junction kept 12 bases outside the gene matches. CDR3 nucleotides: TGTGCCAGCAGTCTGCTTAGGGGGGGGACAGGGAACACTGAAGCTTTCTTT. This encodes CASSLLRGGTGNTEAFF.

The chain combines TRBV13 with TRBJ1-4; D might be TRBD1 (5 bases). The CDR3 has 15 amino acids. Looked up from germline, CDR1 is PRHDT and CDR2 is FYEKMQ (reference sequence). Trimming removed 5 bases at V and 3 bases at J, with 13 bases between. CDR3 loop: CASSHGTGANEKLFF. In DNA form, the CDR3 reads TGTGCCAGCAGCCATGGGACCGGGGCTAATGAAAAACTGTTTTTT.

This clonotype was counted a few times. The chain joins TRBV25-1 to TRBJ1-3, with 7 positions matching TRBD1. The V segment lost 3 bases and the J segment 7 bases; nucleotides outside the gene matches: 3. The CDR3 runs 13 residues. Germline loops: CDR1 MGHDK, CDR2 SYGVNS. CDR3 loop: CASSEARGNTIYF. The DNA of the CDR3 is TGTGCCAGCAGTGAGGCCAGGGGGAACACCATATATTTT. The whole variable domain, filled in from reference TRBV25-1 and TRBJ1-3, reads EADIYQTPRYLVIGTGKKITLECSQTMGHDKMYWYQQDPGMELHLIHYSYGVNSTEKGDLSSESTVSRIRTEHFPLTLESARPSHTSQYLCASSEARGNTIYFGEGSWLTVV.

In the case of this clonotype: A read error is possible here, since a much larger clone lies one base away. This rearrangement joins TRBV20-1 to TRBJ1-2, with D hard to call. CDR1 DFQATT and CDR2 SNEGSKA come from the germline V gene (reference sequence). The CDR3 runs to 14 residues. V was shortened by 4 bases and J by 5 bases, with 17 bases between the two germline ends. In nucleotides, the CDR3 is TGCAGTGCTATCATAACTATCCGCCCTTATGGCTACACCTTC. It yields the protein CSAIITIRPYGYTF.